This T cell receptor beta chain was obtained from a study of blood T cell repertoires in COVID-19. Study-level information: PBMCs, B-cell-depleted T cells, or T cells were the source of the cDNA or gDNA that made up the material.

How the authors handled the data: Amplifying reference gene primers gave estimates of nucleated cell counts. The protocol was immunoSEQ multiplex PCR, while the TCRdb copy is restricted to in-frame clones and leaves out a portion. V and J calls and clone size are those listed in that table; D and trimming were worked out from the DNA. The sample includes about 150,000 clones, about 84% of them seen just once. The CDR3 is made up of 16 amino acids. CDR1 and CDR2 from the germline V gene are LGHNT and FRNRAP. V was clipped by 5 bases and J by 4 bases, with 18 bases between them. The source material was peripheral blood. J is TRBJ2-1 and V is TRBV12-5; TRBD1 might be the D (5 bases). The receptor's source is a woman aged 45-60 years with acute or convalescent COVID-19. The CDR3 sequence is CASGPSQSSGYNEQFF. In nucleotides, the CDR3 is TGTGCTAGTGGTCCGTCTCAGTCCTCAGGGTACAATGAGCAGTTCTTC.